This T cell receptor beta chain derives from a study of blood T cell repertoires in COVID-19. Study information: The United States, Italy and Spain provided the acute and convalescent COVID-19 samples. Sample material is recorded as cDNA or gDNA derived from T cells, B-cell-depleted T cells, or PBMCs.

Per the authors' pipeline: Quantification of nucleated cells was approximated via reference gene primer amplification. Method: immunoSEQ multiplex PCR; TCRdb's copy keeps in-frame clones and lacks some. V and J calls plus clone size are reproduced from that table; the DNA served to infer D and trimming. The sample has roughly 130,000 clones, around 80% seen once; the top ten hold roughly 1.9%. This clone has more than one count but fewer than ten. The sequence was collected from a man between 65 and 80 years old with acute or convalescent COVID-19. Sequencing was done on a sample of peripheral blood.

In DNA, the CDR3 is TGTGCCAGCAGCTTAAGCGGCACTCAGCCCCAGCATTTT. Translating it yields CASSLSGTQPQHF. The gene calls are TRBV11-2 and TRBJ1-5; D not certain. Germline V lookup: CDR1 SGHAT, CDR2 FQNNGV. The CDR3 covers 13 residues. The germline V and J ends were trimmed by 2 bases and 6 bases, with 8 bases remaining between them.